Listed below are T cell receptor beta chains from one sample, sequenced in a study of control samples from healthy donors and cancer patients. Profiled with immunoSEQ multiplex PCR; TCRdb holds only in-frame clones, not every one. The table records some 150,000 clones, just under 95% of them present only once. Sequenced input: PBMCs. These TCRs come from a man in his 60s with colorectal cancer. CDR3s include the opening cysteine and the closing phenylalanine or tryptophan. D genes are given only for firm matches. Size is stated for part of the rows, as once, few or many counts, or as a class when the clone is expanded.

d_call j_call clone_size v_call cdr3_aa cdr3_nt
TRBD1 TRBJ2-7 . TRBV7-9 CASTPGGWSSYEQYF TGTGCCAGCACCCCAGGGGGATGGAGCTCCTACGAGCAGTACTTC
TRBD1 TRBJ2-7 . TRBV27 CASSFRDRGLYEQYF TGTGCCAGCAGTTTCCGGGACAGGGGGCTCTACGAGCAGTACTTC
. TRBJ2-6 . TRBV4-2 CASSQDEVRAVSGANVLTF TGTGCCAGCAGCCAAGATGAGGTCAGGGCGGTGTCTGGGGCCAACGTCCTGACTTTC
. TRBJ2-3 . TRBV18 CASSPRTEYTDTQYF TGTGCCAGCTCACCTAGGACTGAGTACACAGATACGCAGTATTTT
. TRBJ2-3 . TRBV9 CASSVEAPTPDTQYF TGTGCCAGCAGCGTAGAGGCCCCAACTCCAGATACGCAGTATTTT
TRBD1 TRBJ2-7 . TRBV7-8 CASSFDRAYEQYF TGTGCCAGCAGTTTCGACAGGGCGTACGAGCAGTACTTC
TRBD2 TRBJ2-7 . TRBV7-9 CASSLGSGGAASEQYF TGTGCCAGCAGCTTAGGGAGCGGGGGGGCCGCCTCCGAGCAGTACTTC
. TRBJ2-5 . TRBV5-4 CASSKIDRDQETQYF TGTGCCAGCAGTAAAATAGACAGAGACCAAGAGACCCAGTACTTC
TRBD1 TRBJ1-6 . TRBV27 CASSSLNRGDNSPLHF TGTGCCAGCAGTTCTCTAAACAGGGGGGACAATTCACCCCTCCACTTT
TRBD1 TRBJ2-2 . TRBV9 CASSPRQGETGELFF TGTGCCAGCAGCCCCCGACAGGGAGAAACCGGGGAGCTGTTTTTT
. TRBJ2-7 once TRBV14 CASSQERGGLTYEQYF TGTGCCAGCAGCCAAGAGAGGGGTGGACTAACCTACGAGCAGTACTTC
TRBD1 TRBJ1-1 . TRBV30 CAWSVGTGAFF TGTGCCTGGAGTGTAGGGACAGGGGCTTTCTTT
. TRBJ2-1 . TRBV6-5 CASSYGGSYNEQFF TGTGCCAGCAGTTACGGGGGGTCCTACAATGAGCAGTTCTTC
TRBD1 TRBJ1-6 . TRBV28 CASSGPGGAGLNSPLHF TGTGCCAGCAGTGGGCCAGGGGGCGCGGGTCTTAATTCACCCCTCCACTTT
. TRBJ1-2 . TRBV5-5 CASSLEGLIYGYTF TGTGCCAGCAGCTTGGAGGGCCTTATCTATGGCTACACCTTC
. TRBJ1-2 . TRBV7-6 CASSLTSPPGLHGYTF TGTGCCAGCAGCTTAACCTCCCCGCCGGGCCTACATGGCTACACCTTC
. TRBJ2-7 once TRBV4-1 CASSQEAFMSYEQYF TGCGCCAGCAGCCAAGAGGCATTCATGTCCTACGAGCAGTACTTC
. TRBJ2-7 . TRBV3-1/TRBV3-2 CASSQTAYEQYF TGTGCCAGCAGCCAGACAGCCTACGAGCAGTACTTC
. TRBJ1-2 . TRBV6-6 CASSQVSYGYTF TGTGCCAGCAGCCAAGTGTCCTATGGCTACACCTTC
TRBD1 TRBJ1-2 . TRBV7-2 CASSSTGGQTYGYTF TGTGCCAGCAGCTCAACAGGGGGGCAGACCTATGGCTACACCTTC
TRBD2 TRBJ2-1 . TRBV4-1 CASSQTSGGDNEQFF TGCGCCAGCAGCCAGACTAGCGGGGGGGACAATGAGCAGTTCTTC
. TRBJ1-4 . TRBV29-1 CSIQERNEKLFF TGCAGCATACAGGAGAGGAATGAAAAACTGTTTTTT
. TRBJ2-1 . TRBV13 CASSPGSDEQFF TGTGCCAGCAGCCCGGGGTCGGATGAGCAGTTCTTC
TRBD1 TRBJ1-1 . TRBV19 CASSIATGGTEAFF TGTGCCAGTAGTATAGCTACAGGGGGCACTGAAGCTTTCTTT
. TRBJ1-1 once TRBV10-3 CAISESLGANTEAFF TGTGCCATCAGTGAGTCGTTAGGCGCGAACACTGAAGCTTTCTTT
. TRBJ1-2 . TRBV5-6 CASSPVGLNLFYGYTF TGTGCCAGCAGCCCGGTGGGGTTAAATTTATTCTATGGCTACACCTTC
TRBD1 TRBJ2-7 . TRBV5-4 CASSYGQGPSYEQYF TGTGCCAGCAGCTATGGACAGGGGCCCTCCTACGAGCAGTACTTC
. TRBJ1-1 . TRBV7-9 CASSPDRLNTEAFF TGTGCCAGCAGCCCCGACAGGCTGAACACTGAAGCTTTCTTT
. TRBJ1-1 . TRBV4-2 CASSREGMNTEAFF TGTGCCAGCAGCCGGGAAGGGATGAACACTGAAGCTTTCTTT
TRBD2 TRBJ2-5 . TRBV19 CASSTPSGGLETQYF TGTGCCAGTAGTACGCCTAGCGGGGGGTTAGAGACCCAGTACTTC
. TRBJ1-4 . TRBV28 CASKDYNEKLFF TGTGCCAGCAAGGACTATAATGAAAAACTGTTTTTT
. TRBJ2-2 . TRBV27 CASRDRTLRFSGELFF TGTGCCAGCAGAGACCGGACGTTGAGGTTTTCCGGGGAGCTGTTTTTT